This T cell receptor (beta chain) was identified during a study of cytomegalovirus exposure and HLA in healthy donors. General study findings and limits: A later analysis linked a missense DCLRE1C variant to TCR beta V- and J-gene trimming.

Note on this clone: The antigen is undetermined.

The PCR contained 60 Vbeta and 13 Jbeta primers. Sequencing was performed with immunoSEQ multiplex PCR; in TCRdb, only in-frame clones are kept and a portion is missing. The sample includes around 75,000 clones. V lost 6 bases and J lost 3; bases outside the gene matches: 11. This CDR3 is 15 amino acids long. The V gene's germline CDR1 is MNHEY and CDR2 SVGAGI. The rearrangement joins TRBV6-5 to TRBJ2-7, with TRBD2 matching over 7 bases. The sample was PBMCs. The sequence was collected from a woman aged 60-75 years in good health and CMV-seronegative. The CDR3 spells CASSQAGVANYEQYF. In DNA form, the CDR3 reads TGTGCCAGCAGCCAGGCGGGGGTAGCGAACTACGAGCAGTACTTC.